This TCR beta chain was recorded in a study of T cell responses to AZD1222 COVID-19 vaccine (dated by TCRdb to the early 2020s). Regarding the complete study: TCR sequencing was performed for 230 to 250 trial participants, of whom approximately 200 were given two doses of AZD1222 and roughly 25 were given two doses of MenACWY control vaccine. Trial participants were enrolled by age into subgroups of 18-55, 56-69 and 70-plus years, and around 150, 28 and 57 TCR-sequenced participants, respectively, were included in these subgroups. Study-wide conclusions, independent of this receptor: Nearly half of unique spike-specific TCRs reportedly recognized epitopes outside regions mutated in the B.1.351 and B.1.1.7 variants. Conclusions about previously exposed vaccinees are limited because only 5 or 6 AZD1222 recipients were SARS-CoV-2 seropositive at baseline. Because no day 14 peak-response samples were available, the repertoires could be characterized only after the peak T cell response. In the small 56-69-year group, the increase in depth fell short of significance, most likely because of low power. CD4 TCRs associated with the vaccine covered the entire spike protein, and the dominant responses were in regions 160-218 and 743-854. Spike-specific TCR breadth and depth rose significantly after two AZD1222 doses compared with day 0 and with MenACWY recipients. Most participants were white British and females outnumbered males, and the authors suggested that clonal diversity may have been underestimated.

Note on this clone: Its cognate antigen has yet to be identified. Base quality data are lacking; no much larger clone is found one base away.

Taken with the paper, the label for time point translates to: about 28 days (+/-7) after the second vaccine dose. AZD1222 recipients whose second dose came at about 4 weeks and those whose second dose came at about 12 weeks were combined into one group, since spike-specific TCR depth and breadth did not differ between the two schedules. The vaccinee samples were drawn from two UK trials, COV001 and COV002, one of which was a single-blind randomized controlled phase 2/3 trial testing AZD1222 (ChAdOx1 nCoV-19) in healthy adults. Trial participant PBMC samples were collected at day 0 and day 28 after the second dose for TCRbeta chain sequencing. The CDR3 regions of human TCRbeta chains were analyzed by immunosequencing. Per the source publication's procedure: TCRs in the repertoires were compared against a reference library of SARS-CoV-2-specific TCRs that had been generated with the MIRA antigen-specificity platform. Breadth meant the fraction of unique TCRs that were SARS-CoV-2-associated, whereas depth meant the fraction of total T cells that were SARS-CoV-2-associated. Using the MIRA data, each spike-specific TCR was assigned both to the spike region to which the TCR was reactive and to a CD4 or CD8 class. Log10-transformed breadth and depth values were compared by one-way ANOVA with Sidak's multiple comparisons tests. The clones in this table, taken by TCRdb from immuneACCESS, are in-frame only. Not every clone is retained; where verified, under half of the shortfall comes from an unresolved V gene, and the cause of the rest is unknown. V and J calls and clone size are those listed in that table; D and trimming were worked out from the DNA. This sample holds 150,000 to 200,000 clones; 90% to 95% were observed only once. The leading ten clones occupy more than 1.5% of the sample.

CDR1 is given as KGHDR and CDR2 as SFDVKD, both from the germline V gene. Relative to germline, V is 3 bases shorter and J is 0 bases shorter, with 10 bases between their ends. Including cysteine and phenylalanine, the CDR3 has 16 amino acids. The sequence is cut down to CDR3 DNA, 48 bases in frame from base 1. Source: peripheral blood, taken 28 days after the second AZD1222 dose. The receptor was isolated from an adult who received the AZD1222 COVID-19 vaccine. The V and J segments used are TRBV24-1 and TRBJ2-2, and perhaps TRBD1 as D gene, on 6 matching bases. The CDR3 region has the sequence CATSDGQLTNTGELFF. The nucleotide sequence reads TGTGCCACCAGTGATGGACAGCTTACGAACACCGGGGAGCTGTTTTTT.